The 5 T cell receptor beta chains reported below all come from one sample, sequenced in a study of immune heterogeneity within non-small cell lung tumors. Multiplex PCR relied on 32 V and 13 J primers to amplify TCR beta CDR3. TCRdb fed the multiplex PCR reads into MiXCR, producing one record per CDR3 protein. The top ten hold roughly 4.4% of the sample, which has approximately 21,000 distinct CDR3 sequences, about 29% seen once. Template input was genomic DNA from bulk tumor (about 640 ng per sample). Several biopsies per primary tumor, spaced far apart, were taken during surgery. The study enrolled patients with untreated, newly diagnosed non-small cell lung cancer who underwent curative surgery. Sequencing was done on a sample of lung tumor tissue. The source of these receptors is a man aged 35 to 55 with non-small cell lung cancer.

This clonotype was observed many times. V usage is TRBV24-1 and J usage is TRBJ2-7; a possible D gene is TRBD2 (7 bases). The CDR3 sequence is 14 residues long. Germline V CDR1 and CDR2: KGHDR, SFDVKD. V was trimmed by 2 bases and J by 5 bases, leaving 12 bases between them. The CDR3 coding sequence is TGTGCCACCAGTGATTCCTGGGGGGGGCACGAGCAGTACTTC. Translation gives CATSDSWGGHEQYF.

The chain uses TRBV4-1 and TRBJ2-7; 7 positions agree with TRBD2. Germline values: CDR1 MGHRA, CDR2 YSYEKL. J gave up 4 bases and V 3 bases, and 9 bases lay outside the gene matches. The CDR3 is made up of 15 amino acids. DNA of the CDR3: TGCGCCAGCAGCCAGACTCAGGGACTACAATACGAGCAGTACTTC. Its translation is CASSQTQGLQYEQYF.

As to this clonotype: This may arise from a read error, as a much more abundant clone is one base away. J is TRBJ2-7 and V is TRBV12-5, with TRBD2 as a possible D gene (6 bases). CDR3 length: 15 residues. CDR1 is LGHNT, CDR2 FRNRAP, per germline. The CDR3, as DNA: TGTGCTAGTGCTCCCAGGCGGGACCCCTCCTACGAGCGGTACTTC. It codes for CASAPRRDPSYERYF.

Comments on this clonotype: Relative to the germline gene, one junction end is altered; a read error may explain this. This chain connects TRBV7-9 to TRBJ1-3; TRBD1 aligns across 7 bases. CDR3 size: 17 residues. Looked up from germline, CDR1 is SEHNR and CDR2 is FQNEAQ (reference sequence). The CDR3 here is CSSSSGQLMSSGNTIYF. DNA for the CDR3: TGTTCCAGCAGCTCGGGACAGCTAATGAGCTCTGGAAACACCATATATTTT. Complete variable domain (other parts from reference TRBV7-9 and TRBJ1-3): DTGVSQNPRHKITKRGQNVTFRCDPISEHNRLYWYRQTLGQGPEFLTYFQNEAQLEKSRLLSDRFSAERPKGSFSTLEIQRTEQGDSAMYLCSSSSGQLMSSGNTIYFGEGSWLTVV.

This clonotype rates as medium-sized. CDR3 DNA sequence: TGTGCCAGCAGTTTAATGGGAGGCCCCTACAATGAGCAGTTCTTC. Its protein product is CASSLMGGPYNEQFF. The chain has TRBV27 and TRBJ2-1; weak D call: TRBD2 (6 bases). Trimming took off 2 bases at V and 2 bases at J, with 10 bases between the two ends. Per the germline V gene, CDR1 is MNHEY and CDR2 is SMNVEV (reference sequence). There are 15 residues in the CDR3.